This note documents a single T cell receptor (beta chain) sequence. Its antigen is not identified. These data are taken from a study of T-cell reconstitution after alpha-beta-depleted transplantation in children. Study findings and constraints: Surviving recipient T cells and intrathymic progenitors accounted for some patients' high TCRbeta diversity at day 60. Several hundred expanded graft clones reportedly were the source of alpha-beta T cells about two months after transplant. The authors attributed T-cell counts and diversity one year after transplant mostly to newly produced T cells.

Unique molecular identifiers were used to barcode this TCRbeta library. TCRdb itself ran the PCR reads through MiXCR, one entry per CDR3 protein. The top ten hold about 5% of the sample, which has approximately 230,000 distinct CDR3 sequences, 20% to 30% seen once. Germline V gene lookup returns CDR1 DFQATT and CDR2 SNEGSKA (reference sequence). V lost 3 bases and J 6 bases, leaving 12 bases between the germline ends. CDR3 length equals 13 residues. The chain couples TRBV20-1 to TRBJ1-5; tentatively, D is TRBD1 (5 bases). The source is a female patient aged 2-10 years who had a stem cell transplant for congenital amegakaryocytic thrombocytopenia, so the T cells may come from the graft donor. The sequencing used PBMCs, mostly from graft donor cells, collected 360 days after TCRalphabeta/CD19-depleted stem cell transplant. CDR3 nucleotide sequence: TGCAGTGCTAGGAAGGGGCAGTTTCAGCCCCAGCATTTT. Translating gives CSARKGQFQPQHF.